Each of the 4 T cell receptor beta chains below was sequenced from the same sample in a study of post-analysis software for immune sequencing data. Prepared libraries of TCR beta cDNA carried unique molecular identifiers. TCRdb fed the PCR reads into MiXCR, producing one record per CDR3 protein. The sample has about 820,000 distinct CDR3 sequences; roughly half are singletons. These receptors lack a known antigen. General observations from the study: About 5 TRBV segments, including TRBV5-6, TRBV5-1 and TRBV20-1, were more frequent in patients than controls.

Sequencing input: blood. These receptor sequences come from a girl aged 5 to 17 with multiple sclerosis.

The CDR3 region is CASSFARGGAQETQYF. The DNA of the CDR3 is TGTGCCAGCAGCTTCGCTAGAGGGGGGGCCCAAGAGACCCAGTACTTC. The gene calls are TRBV11-2 and TRBJ2-5; D is perhaps TRBD2 (7 bases). The germline CDR1 and CDR2 sequences are SGHAT and FQNNGV. This CDR3 comprises 16 residues. The V end was cut by 3 bases, the J end by 1 base, with 15 bases between.

The chain joins TRBV10-3 to TRBJ2-7, with TRBD1 as a possible D gene (6 bases). From germline, CDR1 is ENHRY and CDR2 SYGVKD. This CDR3 region has 15 residues. With 1 base removed from V and 3 bases from J, the gap between germline ends came to 13 bases. CDR3 sequence: CAISEFGGPSYEQYF. The CDR3 DNA reads as TGTGCCATCAGTGAGTTTGGGGGCCCTAGCTACGAGCAGTACTTC.

This clonotype was seen a single time. The V gene is TRBV12-3 or TRBV12-4, the J gene TRBJ2-1, with TRBD2 matching 15 bases. The CDR3 totals 18 residues. Trimming at V came to 7 bases and at J to 5 bases, leaving 12 bases not matched to a gene. The CDR3 here is CASTLPGLAGGLHNEQFF. DNA for the CDR3: TGTGCCAGCACCCTACCGGGACTAGCGGGAGGCCTACACAATGAGCAGTTCTTC.

The V and J genes are TRBV9 and TRBJ2-3, with D perhaps being TRBD1 or TRBD2 (5 bases each). CDR1 SGDLS and CDR2 YYNGEE come from the germline V gene. This CDR3 has 14 residues. The V end was cut by 4 bases, the J end by 4 bases, with 13 bases between. The CDR3 DNA is TGTGCCAGCAGCCCAGGGACCAAGGCAGATACGCAGTATTTT. It is translated as CASSPGTKADTQYF.